This T cell receptor beta chain was obtained from a study of OX40 agonist ivuxolimab in advanced cancers. Overall study: The dose-escalation cohort was about 86% male, with a mean age of 60 years, ranging roughly 20 to 90.

Method: immunoSEQ multiplex PCR; TCRdb's copy keeps in-frame clones and lacks some. The data hold tens of thousands of clones, with more than 65% observed a single time. The source of this sequence is an adult with an advanced solid tumor such as melanoma, head and neck, liver or kidney cancer. Sample: CD4+ or CD8+ T cells sorted from blood, taken in a trial of the OX40 agonist ivuxolimab.

The CDR3 sequence is CASSSDAVKLFF. In DNA form, the CDR3 reads TGTGCCAGCAGCTCAGACGCTGTAAAACTGTTTTTT. The V gene is TRBV7-6, the J gene TRBJ1-4; no clear D. This CDR3 has 12 amino acids. The germline V gene encodes CDR1 SGHVS and CDR2 FNYEAQ. V was cut by 4 bases and J by 10 bases, with 10 bases left in between.